Each of the 22 T cell receptor beta chains below was sequenced from the same sample in a study of blood T cells in healthy people across ages. Through a sample-barcoded 5' primer and a J-beta primer mix, a second PCR was run for 7 to 11 cycles. TCRdb fed the 5' RACE reads into MiXCR, producing one record per CDR3 protein. The data show fewer than 2,000,000 distinct CDR3 sequences, almost 35% seen once. The sample taken for sequencing was blood. These receptors were taken from a woman aged 25 to 45 in good health.

A note on this clonotype: A clone one base away is much larger, so this may be a read error. CDR3 sequence (DNA): TGTGCCAGCAGGTTATTGGTCCGCGACAATGAGCAGTTCTTC. It translates to CASRLLVRDNEQFF. The chain recombines TRBV12-3 or TRBV12-4 with TRBJ2-1, with no clear D. Trimming took off 6 bases at V and 5 bases at J, with 14 bases between the two ends. This CDR3 has 14 amino acids.

This clonotype appeared a few times. The V call is TRBV20-1, the J call TRBJ2-7; TRBD2 matches 7 bases. The V gene's germline CDR1 is DFQATT and CDR2 SNEGSKA (reference sequence). V dropped 3 bases and J dropped 3; count of bases not matched to a gene: 8. The CDR3 runs 14 residues. The CDR3 DNA reads as TGCAGTGCTAGCTCGCAGCGGGGCGACTACGAGCAGTACTTC. Residues: CSASSQRGDYEQYF.

This clonotype was picked up a small number of times. The V gene is TRBV5-1, the J gene TRBJ2-5; D perhaps matches TRBD1 (5 bases). CDR3 size: 16 residues. Looked up from germline, CDR1 is SGHRS and CDR2 is YFSETQ. The V gene lost 0 bases and the J gene lost 4 bases, with 16 bases spanning the gap. CDR3 protein: CASSLASDRLGETQYF. The CDR3 DNA is TGCGCCAGCAGCTTGGCCTCCGACAGATTGGGAGAGACCCAGTACTTC.

This clonotype showed up just a few times. This could be a read error, since a much larger clone is one nucleotide away. This rearrangement joins TRBV20-1 to TRBJ2-5, with TRBD2 as a possible D gene (6 bases). The V gene's germline CDR1 is DFQATT and CDR2 SNEGSKA (reference sequence). CDR3 size: 11 residues. The DNA for the CDR3 is TGCAGGGCCCAACTAGCCGAGACCCAGTACTTC. Its protein product is CRAQLAETQYF.

This clonotype was observed a handful of times. CDR3 nucleotides: TGTGCCAGCAGTGCATTTTCCGGGACTACCGCGGGCACAGATACGCAGTATTTT. Translated, it gives CASSAFSGTTAGTDTQYF. The J gene is TRBJ2-3, the V gene TRBV12-3 or TRBV12-4, with 7 bases identical to TRBD2. There are 18 residues in the CDR3. V shed 5 bases, J shed 1 base, and the junction held 15 bases outside the gene matches.

This clonotype is a singleton in its sample. The chain uses TRBV6-5 and TRBJ2-3; unclear D gene. V dropped 6 bases and J dropped 10 bases, with 23 bases sitting between them. Per germline, CDR1 MNHEY and CDR2 SVGAGI. The CDR3 loop spans 15 amino acids. The CDR3 bases are TGTGCCAGCAGCCTGCTAGGTATCCGAACGGATGCGCAGTATTTT. This sequence encodes CASSLLGIRTDAQYF.

The rearrangement uses TRBV5-1 and TRBJ2-1; either TRBD1 or TRBD2 may supply D (5 bases each). The CDR3 has 14 residues. Per germline, CDR1 SGHRS and CDR2 YFSETQ. The V end was cut by 2 bases, the J end by 8 bases, with 14 bases between. The CDR3 sequence is CASSFRDPIDEQFF. CDR3 coding DNA: TGCGCCAGCAGCTTCCGGGACCCTATCGATGAGCAGTTCTTC.

Worth noting for this clonotype: This likely comes from a read error, as the CDR3 has no conserved phenylalanine or tryptophan at its end. This chain uses TRBV5-5 with TRBJ1-2; D gene uncertain. The germline V and J ends were trimmed by 0 bases and 6 bases, with 18 bases remaining between them. This CDR3 spans 16 amino acids. The germline V gene has CDR1 SGHKS and CDR2 YYEKEE (reference sequence). The CDR3 spells CASSLVEAHETDGYTV. The CDR3 bases are TGTGCCAGCAGCTTGGTGGAGGCGCACGAGACGGATGGCTACACCGTC.

In its sample, this clonotype was seen a few times. A much larger clone differs from this one at a single base, so this may be a read error. The V and J genes are TRBV29-1 and TRBJ2-2; D may be TRBD1 (6 bases). The CDR3 totals 14 residues. Looked up from germline, CDR1 is SQVTM and CDR2 is ANQGSEA. Trimming cost V 7 bases and J 4 bases, with 16 bases left between them. This CDR3 is CSAALTGRTGELFF. CDR3 bases: TGCAGCGCGGCCTTGACAGGACGCACCGGGGAGCTGTTTTTT.

This clonotype occurred a few times. The chain recombines TRBV20-1 with TRBJ1-4, with 9 bases matching TRBD1. V lost 6 bases, J lost 7 bases, and 6 bases stayed unmatched. Per the germline V gene, CDR1 is DFQATT and CDR2 is SNEGSKA (reference sequence). The CDR3 covers 13 residues. The CDR3 DNA is TGCAGTGCGGAGACAGGGGGGAGTGAAAAACTGTTTTTT. Amino acid sequence: CSAETGGSEKLFF.

The gene calls are TRBV20-1 and TRBJ1-5, with D perhaps TRBD1 (6 bases). The CDR3 sequence is 15 residues long. Germline values: CDR1 DFQATT, CDR2 SNEGSKA (reference sequence). V shed 1 base and J shed 0 bases, with 10 bases lying between them. CDR3 nucleotide sequence: TGCAGTGCTAGAGGGCAGGGGCTTAGCAATCAGCCCCAGCATTTT. It codes for CSARGQGLSNQPQHF.

With respect to this clonotype: With a much larger clone just one base away, this may be a read error. The chain joins TRBV6-2 or TRBV6-3 to TRBJ2-7; D is undetermined. Germline V gives CDR1 MNHEY, CDR2 SVGEGT. The V gene lost 11 bases and the J gene lost 2 bases, with 16 bases spanning the gap. The CDR3 runs 13 residues. CDR3 region: CAGKTVGTYEQYF. The CDR3 DNA is TGTGCCGGCAAAACCGTTGGCACCTACGAGCAGTACTTC.

The CDR3 spells CASSVAFASGRDTQYF. DNA for the CDR3: TGTGCCAGCAGCGTAGCTTTTGCTAGCGGGAGGGATACGCAGTATTTT. The genes are TRBV9 and TRBJ2-3; 11 bases align to TRBD2. Germline-derived CDR1 and CDR2 are SGDLS and YYNGEE. The V segment lost 0 bases and the J segment 6 bases; nucleotides outside the gene matches: 6. The CDR3 runs 16 residues. Full variable domain (outside the CDR3, taken from reference TRBV9 and TRBJ2-3): DSGVTQTPKHLITATGQRVTLRCSPRSGDLSVYWYQQSLDQGLQFLIQYYNGEERAKGNILERFSAQQFPDLHSELNLSSLELGDSALYFCASSVAFASGRDTQYFGPGTRLTVL.

This clonotype was observed a few times. J is TRBJ2-1 and V is TRBV9, with TRBD1 matching over 9 bases. This CDR3 comprises 18 residues. Germline V lookup: CDR1 SGDLS, CDR2 YYNGEE. V was pared by 3 bases and J by 0 bases, with 10 bases of the junction left unmatched. Here the CDR3 reads CASSARDRDESSYNEQFF. The CDR3 bases are TGTGCCAGCAGCGCCCGGGACAGGGATGAGAGCTCCTACAATGAGCAGTTCTTC.

This chain joins TRBV20-1 and TRBJ2-1, with 7 bases aligning to TRBD2. Losses at the gene ends were 0 bases for V and 8 bases for J; bases not matched to a gene: 10. The CDR3 sequence is 15 residues long. Germline V CDR1 and CDR2: DFQATT, SNEGSKA (reference sequence). CDR3 protein: CSARDLSSGRDEQFF. The CDR3 region has the DNA TGCAGTGCTAGAGATTTGTCTAGCGGACGGGATGAGCAGTTCTTC.

About this clonotype: Sequence at one end of the junction differs from germline and may be a read error. This sequence joins TRBV9 and TRBJ1-5, with 9 bases identical to TRBD1. The CDR3 sequence is 14 residues long. CDR1 is SGDLS, CDR2 YYNGEE, per germline. The CDR3 DNA sequence: TGTGCCAACAGCGGACAGGGGAGGAATCAGCCCCAGCATTTT. This translates into CANSGQGRNQPQHF. Filled out from reference TRBV9 and TRBJ1-5, the complete variable domain reads DSGVTQTPKHLITATGQRVTLRCSPRSGDLSVYWYQQSLDQGLQFLIQYYNGEERAKGNILERFSAQQFPDLHSELNLSSLELGDSALYFCANSGQGRNQPQHFGDGTRLSIL.

For the CDR3, the DNA is TGCAGCGCCTGTCGGGACACTGAAGCTTTCTTT. This encodes CSACRDTEAFF. The V and J genes are TRBV29-1 and TRBJ1-1; no definite D call. The CDR3 is made up of 11 amino acids. Trimming removed 7 bases from V and 3 bases from J, with 9 bases in between. Per germline, CDR1 SQVTM and CDR2 ANQGSEA.

V gene TRBV10-1 combines with J gene TRBJ2-3; 13 positions agree with TRBD2. V dropped 4 bases and J dropped 4; count of bases not matched to a gene: 2. This CDR3 spans 15 amino acids. Germline V gene sequence: CDR1 WNHNN, CDR2 SYGVQD (reference sequence). CDR3 nucleotide sequence: TGCGCCAGCAGTGGGACTAGCGGGAGTGCAGATACGCAGTATTTT. Encoded protein: CASSGTSGSADTQYF.

This clonotype came up a few times. The chain has TRBV29-1 and TRBJ2-5; 14 bases map to TRBD2. Germline CDR1 and CDR2: SQVTM and ANQGSEA. The junction had 8 bases not matched to a gene; V was cut back by 6 bases and J by 2 bases. CDR3 length: 16 residues. CDR3 loop: CSVWGLAGVLQETQYF. The CDR3 DNA follows: TGCAGCGTGTGGGGACTAGCGGGAGTATTGCAAGAGACCCAGTACTTC. Supplemented by reference TRBV29-1 and TRBJ2-5, the full variable domain reads SAVISQKPSRDICQRGTSLTIQCQVDSQVTMMFWYRQQPGQSLTLIATANQGSEATYESGFVIDKFPISRPNLTFSTLTVSNMSPEDSSIYLCSVWGLAGVLQETQYFGPGTRLLVL.

J is TRBJ2-3 and V is TRBV5-1; D might be TRBD1 (6 bases). Per germline, CDR1 SGHRS and CDR2 YFSETQ. The V gene lost 3 bases and the J gene lost 6 bases, with 17 bases spanning the gap. The CDR3 length is 15 residues. The CDR3 sequence: CASSSGRGQGDTQYF. The CDR3 DNA reads as TGCGCCAGCAGCTCCGGCAGGGGCCAGGGGGATACGCAGTATTTT.

On this clonotype: Mismatch with germline at one junction end may stem from a read error. V gene TRBV12-3 or TRBV12-4 combines with J gene TRBJ1-2; 7 bases are shared with TRBD1. CDR3 length: 13 amino acids. Here the CDR3 DNA reads TGCGCCAGCAGGTTCCAGGGGGAGTATGGCTACACCTTC. Encoded protein: CASRFQGEYGYTF.

About this clonotype: A far larger clone is off by one base, so a read error is likely. The CDR3 sequence is CASSLGTSGGNEQYF. CDR3 nucleotide sequence: TGTGCCAGCAGCTTAGGGACTAGCGGGGGCAATGAGCAGTACTTC. The V call is TRBV7-7, the J call TRBJ2-5, with 13 nucleotides matching TRBD2. The trim removed 1 base at V and 11 bases at J, leaving 7 bases unmatched. CDR3 length: 15 residues. Germline lookup yields CDR1 SSHAT and CDR2 FNYEAQ (reference sequence).